Listed below are T cell receptor beta chains from one sample, sequenced in a study of blood T cell repertoires in COVID-19. Only in-frame clones appear in the TCRdb table, and some are missing; sequencing was by immunoSEQ multiplex PCR. Of about 190,000 clones listed, approximately 86% were seen once; the top ten hold around 5.5%. The sample was PBMCs or T cells enriched from blood (not recorded which). The receptors here all came from a woman aged 60-75 years with acute COVID-19. The CDR3 runs from the conserved cysteine through the conserved F or W. The order of the fields is D gene, V gene, clone size, CDR3 length, J gene, CDR3 protein, CDR3 DNA. D genes are given only for firm matches. Clone size is stated in some rows and not others, as once, few, many or a class when expanded.

>TRBD1|TRBV7-2|-|15|TRBJ1-4
CASSLSPDRVEKLFF
TGTGCCAGCAGCTTATCCCCCGACAGGGTCGAAAAACTGTTTTTT
>TRBD2|TRBV5-4|-|16|TRBJ2-1
CASSTVLLAGVTEQFF
TGTGCCAGCAGTACCGTTTTGTTAGCGGGAGTGACTGAGCAGTTCTTC
>-|TRBV28|-|15|TRBJ1-3
CASRRGGDSGNTIYF
TGTGCCAGCAGGAGGGGGGGGGACTCTGGAAACACCATATATTTT
>-|TRBV15|-|16|TRBJ2-7
CATSRSGDAGTYEQYF
TGTGCCACCAGCAGATCGGGGGACGCCGGAACCTACGAGCAGTACTTC
>TRBD2|TRBV18|few|13|TRBJ2-5
CASSPGLEETQYF
TGTGCCAGCTCACCCGGACTAGAGGAGACCCAGTACTTC
>-|TRBV5-1|-|11|TRBJ2-5
CASSFTETQYF
TGCGCCAGCAGCTTCACTGAGACCCAGTACTTC
>-|TRBV7-9|once|15|TRBJ1-1
CASSLSGRGGTEAFF
TGTGCCAGCAGCTTATCTGGGAGAGGGGGCACTGAAGCTTTCTTT
>-|TRBV27|-|14|TRBJ1-4
CASRGPTTNEKLFF
TGTGCCAGCAGGGGGCCGACAACTAATGAAAAACTGTTTTTT
>TRBD2|TRBV6-4|-|15|TRBJ2-1
CASSEGRGGYYEQFF
TGTGCCAGCAGTGAGGGACGGGGGGGTTACTATGAGCAGTTCTTC
>TRBD1|TRBV7-2|-|17|TRBJ2-3
CASSLGLGQGITDTQYF
TGTGCCAGCAGCTTAGGGCTCGGACAGGGAATCACAGATACGCAGTATTTT
>-|TRBV7-8|-|14|TRBJ2-5
CASSLRITRETQYF
TGTGCCAGCAGCTTACGGATTACCAGGGAGACCCAGTACTTC
>-|TRBV5-1|-|14|TRBJ1-1
CASSQQGVNTEAFF
TGCGCCAGCAGCCAACAGGGAGTGAACACTGAAGCTTTCTTT
>TRBD1|TRBV27|-|13|TRBJ2-7
CASSHRGQGEQYF
TGTGCCAGCAGTCACAGGGGGCAGGGAGAGCAGTACTTC
>TRBD2|TRBV4-3|-|21|TRBJ2-3
CASSQEGRQGGGGARADTQYF
TGCGCCAGCAGCCAAGAGGGCCGACAGGGCGGCGGGGGGGCCCGTGCAGATACGCAGTATTTT
>-|TRBV6-5|-|14|TRBJ2-2
CASRRGTNTGELFF
TGTGCCAGCAGGAGGGGGACGAACACCGGGGAGCTGTTTTTT
>TRBD2|TRBV24-1|-|15|TRBJ2-1
CATGPAAGVLNEQFF
TGTGCCACCGGCCCGGCAGCGGGAGTCTTGAATGAGCAGTTCTTC
>TRBD2|TRBV5-1|once|15|TRBJ2-5
CASSLGAGVKETQYF
TGCGCCAGCAGCTTGGGAGCGGGGGTCAAAGAGACCCAGTACTTC